Listed below are T cell receptor beta chains from one sample, sequenced in a study of healthy donors' naive CD4 and CD8 T cells. TCRdb re-analysed the reads in MiXCR, keeping a single row per CDR3 protein. Of approximately 180,000 distinct CDR3 sequences listed, about 76% are singletons. Material for sequencing was naive CD4+ and CD8+ T cells sorted from blood, pooled from several donors. These receptor sequences come from a pool of human donors in good health; the sample pools cells from several healthy donors. Both conserved end residues are part of each CDR3. Each record gives: V gene, clone size, J gene, D gene, CDR3 length, CDR3 DNA, CDR3 protein. A D gene is named only where the DNA matches it firmly. Part of the rows lack a size; the others show once, few, many or a class for expanded clones.

TRBV10-3,.,TRBJ2-6,TRBD1,17,TGTGCCATCAGACCGGGACAGGGGTCCGACGGGGCCAACGTCCTGACTTTC,CAIRPGQGSDGANVLTF
TRBV29-1,.,TRBJ1-1,.,12,TGCAGCGTTGAGTCAGGGGACACTGAAGCTTTCTTT,CSVESGDTEAFF
TRBV18,.,TRBJ1-1,.,15,TGTGCCAGCTCACCACCGTCCGACGGCAACACTGAAGCTTTCTTT,CASSPPSDGNTEAFF
TRBV29-1,.,TRBJ1-3,.,12,TGCAGCGGTGGGACATCTGGAAACACCATATATTTT,CSGGTSGNTIYF
TRBV29-1,.,TRBJ2-7,.,13,TGCAGCGTTTCCCTCGGAGGAATCTACGAGCAGTACTTC,CSVSLGGIYEQYF
TRBV6-5,.,TRBJ2-2,.,14,TGTGCCAGCAGTTACGTGAGCGGGACCGGGGAGCTGTTTTTT,CASSYVSGTGELFF
TRBV30,.,TRBJ2-5,TRBD2,15,TGTGCCTGGAGTGTGGGAGGGTACGTCCAAGAGACCCAGTACTTC,CAWSVGGYVQETQYF
TRBV20-1,.,TRBJ2-7,TRBD1,17,TGCAGTGCTAGAGAGTCGGGGACAGGGGGACTAGCTGGCGAGCAGTACTTC,CSARESGTGGLAGEQYF
TRBV27,few,TRBJ2-1,.,12,TGTGCCAGCAGTTCGTGGGGACACGAGCAGTTCTTC,CASSSWGHEQFF
TRBV15,.,TRBJ2-1,TRBD1,16,TGTGCCACCAGCAGAGATCCCGAGACAGGGTCAAGTGAGCAGTTCTTC,CATSRDPETGSSEQFF
TRBV15,.,TRBJ2-1,.,15,TGTGCCACCAGCAGACTCCAGTTCCCCGGGAATGAGCAGTTCTTC,CATSRLQFPGNEQFF
TRBV27,once,TRBJ2-5,.,14,TGTGCCAGCAGTTTAACCGTGAGGCAAGAGACCCAGTACTTC,CASSLTVRQETQYF
TRBV19,.,TRBJ1-3,.,14,TGTGCCAGTAGTATGGGTTTGACTGGAAACACCATATATTTT,CASSMGLTGNTIYF
TRBV12-3/TRBV12-4,.,TRBJ1-1,TRBD1,15,TGTGCCAGCAGTAATCCCGACAGGGTCGGTACTGAAGCTTTCTTT,CASSNPDRVGTEAFF
TRBV29-1,once,TRBJ2-3,.,13,TGCAGCGCATTACAGGCGGGCACAGATACGCAGTATTTT,CSALQAGTDTQYF
TRBV30,.,TRBJ2-1,.,12,TGTGCCTGGAGTGTAGAGGGACCTGAGCAGTTCTTC,CAWSVEGPEQFF
TRBV18,few,TRBJ1-1,TRBD1,17,TGTGCCAGCTCACCACAGATGCAGGGGGCGAGGAACACTGAAGCTTTCTTT,CASSPQMQGARNTEAFF
TRBV27,.,TRBJ2-5,TRBD2,14,TGTGCCAGCAGTCCCTCGGGGACTAGTGGCGCCCAGTACTTC,CASSPSGTSGAQYF
TRBV19,.,TRBJ2-1,.,14,TGTGCCAGTAGTATCCTCCTGGATGGGGGAACGCAGTTCTTC,CASSILLDGGTQFF
TRBV29-1,.,TRBJ2-7,.,14,TGCAGCGTCGCCTCAGGATTTGTCTCCTACGAGCAGTACTTC,CSVASGFVSYEQYF
TRBV5-4,.,TRBJ1-1,.,15,TGTGCCAGCAGCTTGGCCTGGCAGATGAACACTGAAGCTTTCTTT,CASSLAWQMNTEAFF
TRBV6-5,.,TRBJ2-1,.,15,TGTGCCAGCAGTTACGCCCCAGATATCTACAATGAGCAGTTCTTC,CASSYAPDIYNEQFF
TRBV6-2/TRBV6-3,once,TRBJ2-3,TRBD2,17,TGTGCCAGCAGATCAAGAAGGACTAGCGGAGCCACAGATACGCAGTATTTT,CASRSRRTSGATDTQYF